This T cell receptor (beta chain) stems from a study of a mutant IDH1 vaccine in newly diagnosed glioma. Study findings and constraints: Pseudoprogression apparently lacked any relation to changes in top peripheral T cell clonotypes.

Assay: immunoSEQ multiplex PCR; the TCRdb copy retains only in-frame clones and omits some. The profile shows about 98,000 clones, approximately 90% of them singletons. The V end was cut by 4 bases, the J end by 3 bases, with 13 bases between. The CDR3 loop spans 15 amino acids. Germline assignment: CDR1 MNHEY and CDR2 SVGAGI. Time point in this sample: baseline, week 1 (first vaccination visit). Treatment given: pre-vaccination baseline after standard-of-care therapy. In regard to this clone: Its antigen is not identified.

Sequenced here: PBMCs, sampled from a glioma patient treated with radiotherapy, temozolomide or both. This chain uses TRBV6-5 with TRBJ1-5; weak D call: TRBD1 (5 bases). The clonotype was recovered from a woman aged 50 to 65 with glioma. CDR3 amino acids: CASSLAGTDNQPQHF. The CDR3 DNA is TGTGCCAGCAGTTTAGCCGGGACGGACAATCAGCCCCAGCATTTT.